This is a list of T cell receptor beta chains from one sample in a study of T cell responses to AZD1222 COVID-19 vaccine. Profiling relied on immunoSEQ multiplex PCR, and the TCRdb table lists in-frame clones only, not all of them. The sample has about 94,000 clones, 85% seen once. The sequenced sample was peripheral blood, obtained 28 days after the second AZD1222 dose. These receptors all come from an adult who received the AZD1222 COVID-19 vaccine. CDR3s include the opening cysteine and the closing phenylalanine or tryptophan. A D gene is named only where the DNA matches it firmly. A row's size may be missing; if present it is once, few, many or a size class.

clone size	D gene	CDR3 length	V gene	J gene	CDR3 protein	CDR3 DNA
NA	NA	14	TRBV6-5	TRBJ1-1	CASRTRSSSGEAFF	TGTGCCAGCAGGACGAGGTCGTCCTCTGGGGAAGCTTTCTTT
NA	TRBD2	16	TRBV6-5	TRBJ2-3	CASSYLAGGTKDTQYF	TGTGCCAGCAGTTACCTGGCGGGAGGCACAAAGGATACGCAGTATTTT
NA	TRBD1	15	TRBV28	TRBJ1-2	CASRTWDSSLRGYTF	TGTGCCAGCAGGACGTGGGACAGTTCATTAAGGGGCTACACCTTC
NA	NA	15	TRBV7-9	TRBJ2-1	CASSSKGPKTDEQFF	TGTGCCAGCAGCTCCAAGGGCCCCAAAACCGATGAGCAGTTCTTC
NA	NA	12	TRBV5-1	TRBJ2-3	CATGPGSDTQYF	TGCGCCACGGGGCCGGGGTCCGATACGCAGTATTTT
NA	TRBD1	17	TRBV15	TRBJ2-5	CATSRDIGQGSGETQYF	TGTGCCACCAGCAGAGACATAGGACAGGGATCGGGGGAGACCCAGTACTTC
NA	NA	14	TRBV24-1	TRBJ1-1	CATSDPQSDPEAFF	TGTGCCACCAGTGATCCCCAATCGGACCCTGAAGCTTTCTTT
NA	TRBD1	16	TRBV5-1	TRBJ2-2	CASSLWGQQNTGELFF	TGCGCCAGCAGCTTGTGGGGACAGCAGAACACCGGGGAGCTGTTTTTT
once	NA	13	TRBV10-3	TRBJ2-3	CAISISTGDTQYF	TGTGCCATCAGTATTTCAACAGGGGATACGCAGTATTTT
NA	NA	14	TRBV19	TRBJ1-5	CASSEPAGNQPQHF	TGTGCCAGTAGTGAACCAGCAGGCAATCAGCCCCAGCATTTT
NA	TRBD2	15	TRBV9	TRBJ2-7	CASSVSGASSYEQYF	TGTGCCAGCAGCGTAAGCGGGGCGAGCTCCTACGAGCAGTACTTC
few	TRBD1	14	TRBV10-3	TRBJ1-1	CAIRTGQGNTEAFF	TGTGCCATCAGGACTGGACAGGGGAACACTGAAGCTTTCTTT
NA	TRBD1	13	TRBV19	TRBJ2-3	CAAGTGGRDTQYF	TGTGCCGCCGGTACAGGGGGTCGAGATACGCAGTATTTT
NA	TRBD2	16	TRBV5-4	TRBJ2-5	CASSLELAGAQETQYF	TGTGCCAGCAGCTTGGAACTAGCGGGAGCCCAAGAGACCCAGTACTTC
NA	NA	12	TRBV6-6	TRBJ1-1	CASNTVNTEAFF	TGTGCCAGCAACACGGTTAACACTGAAGCTTTCTTT
NA	TRBD2	16	TRBV5-8	TRBJ2-7	CASSRRLAGEAYEQYF	TGTGCCAGCAGCCGGAGACTAGCGGGGGAGGCCTACGAGCAGTACTTC
NA	NA	13	TRBV27	TRBJ2-1	CASSLSDGNEQFF	TGTGCCAGCAGTTTATCGGACGGCAATGAGCAGTTCTTC
NA	NA	13	TRBV10-1	TRBJ1-1	CASSDTRNTEAFF	TGCGCCAGCAGTGACACACGAAACACTGAAGCTTTCTTT
NA	NA	15	TRBV9	TRBJ2-2	CASSVDGGRGGELFF	TGTGCCAGCAGCGTGGACGGGGGGCGAGGTGGGGAGCTGTTTTTT
NA	NA	14	TRBV15	TRBJ2-7	CATSRDQGDYEQYF	TGTGCCACCAGCAGAGATCAAGGGGACTACGAGCAGTACTTC
NA	NA	11	TRBV28	TRBJ1-2	CASESSGGYTF	TGTGCCAGCGAGAGTTCGGGAGGCTACACCTTC
NA	TRBD2	16	TRBV2	TRBJ2-1	CASSVRLAGTHNEQFF	TGTGCCAGCAGTGTTCGCCTAGCGGGGACCCACAATGAGCAGTTCTTC
NA	NA	12	TRBV10-3	TRBJ1-1	CAISETGTEAFF	TGTGCCATCAGTGAAACAGGGACTGAAGCTTTCTTT
NA	NA	13	TRBV2	TRBJ2-7	CASREGILGEQYF	TGTGCCAGCAGGGAGGGGATTTTGGGCGAGCAGTACTTC
NA	TRBD2	15	TRBV6-5	TRBJ2-7	CASSRLAGVTNEQYF	TGTGCCAGCAGCCGGCTAGCGGGAGTAACCAACGAGCAGTACTTC
NA	NA	14	TRBV18	TRBJ1-6	CASSPDSRNSPLHF	TGTGCCAGCTCACCAGACAGTCGGAATTCACCCCTCCACTTT
NA	NA	17	TRBV4-2	TRBJ2-1	CASSQDPAGYSYNEQFF	TGTGCCAGCAGCCAAGATCCAGCGGGTTACTCCTACAATGAGCAGTTCTTC
few	NA	13	TRBV18	TRBJ1-1	CASSPGPNTEAFF	TGTGCCAGCTCACCCGGGCCGAACACTGAAGCTTTCTTT
NA	NA	14	TRBV24-1	TRBJ2-2	CATSDRAHTGELFF	TGTGCCACCAGTGATCGGGCGCACACCGGGGAGCTGTTTTTT
NA	NA	12	TRBV5-4	TRBJ2-1	CASSLAGLGRFF	TGTGCCAGCAGCTTGGCAGGACTCGGTAGGTTCTTC
once	TRBD1	13	TRBV6-5	TRBJ1-4	CASTGTGHEKLFF	TGTGCCAGTACCGGGACAGGGCATGAAAAACTGTTTTTT
NA	NA	15	TRBV3-1/TRBV3-2	TRBJ1-2	CASSQARVSNYGYTF	TGTGCCAGCAGCCAAGCCAGGGTAAGCAACTATGGCTACACCTTC
NA	NA	16	TRBV7-3	TRBJ1-5	CASSLLQDYSNQPQHF	TGTGCCAGCAGCTTATTACAGGACTATAGCAATCAGCCCCAGCATTTT
NA	NA	15	TRBV28	TRBJ1-2	CASTLAGSNNYGYTF	TGTGCCAGCACCCTCGCCGGCAGCAACAACTATGGCTACACCTTC
NA	NA	11	TRBV29-1	TRBJ2-3	CSVEDLDTQYF	TGCAGCGTTGAAGACCTAGATACGCAGTATTTT
NA	TRBD1	15	TRBV10-3	TRBJ1-1	CAISDPTGMRTEAFF	TGTGCCATCAGTGATCCGACAGGGATGCGCACTGAAGCTTTCTTT
NA	TRBD1	15	TRBV5-6	TRBJ2-7	CASSPTGGRSYEQYF	TGTGCCAGCAGCCCAACAGGGGGCAGGAGCTACGAGCAGTACTTC
NA	NA	16	TRBV15	TRBJ2-1	CATSRDVFGGHNEQFF	TGTGCCACCAGCAGAGATGTTTTCGGGGGGCACAATGAGCAGTTCTTC
NA	TRBD1	14	TRBV7-8	TRBJ1-1	CASSLVPQGIEAFF	TGTGCCAGCAGCTTGGTCCCACAGGGGATCGAAGCTTTCTTT
NA	NA	12	TRBV7-3	TRBJ2-1	CASSFQLNEQFF	TGTGCCAGCAGCTTCCAACTGAATGAGCAGTTCTTC
NA	NA	15	TRBV5-6	TRBJ2-1	CASSLKREWDNEQFF	TGTGCCAGCAGCTTGAAGAGGGAGTGGGACAATGAGCAGTTCTTC
NA	NA	15	TRBV2	TRBJ2-3	CASSPEGHSTDTQYF	TGTGCCAGCTCTCCGGAGGGGCACAGCACAGATACGCAGTATTTT
NA	TRBD1	15	TRBV6-2/TRBV6-3	TRBJ2-3	CASSLDREEGDTQYF	TGTGCCAGCAGTCTGGACAGGGAAGAGGGGGATACGCAGTATTTT
NA	NA	14	TRBV6-5	TRBJ1-3	CASSYGHSGNTIYF	TGTGCCAGCAGTTACGGGCACTCTGGAAACACCATATATTTT
NA	NA	14	TRBV7-7	TRBJ2-1	CASSRQLLGTEQFF	TGTGCTAGCAGCCGTCAGCTCCTAGGGACTGAGCAGTTCTTC
NA	NA	13	TRBV29-1	TRBJ1-2	CSVGGLGGYGYTF	TGCAGCGTTGGTGGTTTAGGGGGCTATGGCTACACCTTC
NA	TRBD1	14	TRBV28	TRBJ1-2	CASRPGQGVYGYTF	TGTGCCAGCAGGCCGGGACAGGGCGTGTATGGCTACACCTTC
NA	TRBD1	16	TRBV19	TRBJ1-3	CASSAGQALSGNTIYF	TGTGCCAGTAGTGCCGGACAGGCTCTCTCTGGAAACACCATATATTTT